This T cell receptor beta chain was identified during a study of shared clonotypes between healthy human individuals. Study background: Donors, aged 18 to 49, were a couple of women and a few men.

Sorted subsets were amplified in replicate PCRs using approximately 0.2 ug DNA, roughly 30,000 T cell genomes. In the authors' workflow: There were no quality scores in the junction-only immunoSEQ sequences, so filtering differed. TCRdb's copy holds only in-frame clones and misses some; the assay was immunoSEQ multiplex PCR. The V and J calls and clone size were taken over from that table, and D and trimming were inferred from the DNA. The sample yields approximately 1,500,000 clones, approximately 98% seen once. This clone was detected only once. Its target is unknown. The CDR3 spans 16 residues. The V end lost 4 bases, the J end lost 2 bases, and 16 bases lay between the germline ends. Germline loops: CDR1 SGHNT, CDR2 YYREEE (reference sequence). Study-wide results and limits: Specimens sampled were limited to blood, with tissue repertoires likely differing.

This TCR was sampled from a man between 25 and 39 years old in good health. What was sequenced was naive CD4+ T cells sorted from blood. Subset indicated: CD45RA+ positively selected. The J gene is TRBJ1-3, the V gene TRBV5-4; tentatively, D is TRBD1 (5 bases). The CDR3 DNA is TGTGCCAGCAGCGCGACCCAGGGAGTTCCTGGAAACACCATATATTTT. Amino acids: CASSATQGVPGNTIYF.